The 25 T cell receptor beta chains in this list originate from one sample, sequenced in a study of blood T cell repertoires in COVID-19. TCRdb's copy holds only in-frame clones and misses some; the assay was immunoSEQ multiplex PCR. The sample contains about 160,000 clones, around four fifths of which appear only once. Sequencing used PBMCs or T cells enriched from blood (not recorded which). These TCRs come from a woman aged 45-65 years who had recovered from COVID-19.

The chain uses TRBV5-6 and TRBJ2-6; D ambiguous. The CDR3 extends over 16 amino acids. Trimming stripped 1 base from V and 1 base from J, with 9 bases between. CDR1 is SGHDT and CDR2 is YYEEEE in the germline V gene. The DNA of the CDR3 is TGTGCCAGCAGCTTGCTCACCGGGTCTGGGGCCAACGTCCTGACTTTC. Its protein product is CASSLLTGSGANVLTF.

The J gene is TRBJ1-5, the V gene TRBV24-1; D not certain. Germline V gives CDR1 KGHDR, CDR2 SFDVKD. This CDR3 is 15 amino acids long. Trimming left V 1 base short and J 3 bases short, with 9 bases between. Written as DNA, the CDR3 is TGTGCCACCAGTGATTTTGCACACCTCAATCAGCCCCAGCATTTT. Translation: CATSDFAHLNQPQHF.

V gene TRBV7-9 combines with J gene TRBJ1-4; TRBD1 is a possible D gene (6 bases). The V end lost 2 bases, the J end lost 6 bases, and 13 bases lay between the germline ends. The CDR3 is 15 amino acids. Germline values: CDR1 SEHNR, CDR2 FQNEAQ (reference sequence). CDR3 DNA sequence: TGTGCCAGCAGCTTACTCTCTAAGGGGGATGAAAAACTGTTTTTT. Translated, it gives CASSLLSKGDEKLFF.

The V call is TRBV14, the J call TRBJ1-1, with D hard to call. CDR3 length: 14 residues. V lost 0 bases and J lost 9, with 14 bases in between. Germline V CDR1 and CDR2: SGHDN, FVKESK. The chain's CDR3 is CASSQDGRIRQAFF. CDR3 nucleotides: TGTGCCAGCAGCCAAGATGGGAGAATCAGACAAGCTTTCTTT.

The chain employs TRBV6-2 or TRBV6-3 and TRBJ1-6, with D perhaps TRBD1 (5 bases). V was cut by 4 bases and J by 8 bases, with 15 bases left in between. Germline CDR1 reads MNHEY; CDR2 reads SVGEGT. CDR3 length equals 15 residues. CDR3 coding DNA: TGTGCCAGCAGTTCCTCTCAGGGCGGTTATTCACCCCTCCACTTT. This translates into CASSSSQGGYSPLHF.

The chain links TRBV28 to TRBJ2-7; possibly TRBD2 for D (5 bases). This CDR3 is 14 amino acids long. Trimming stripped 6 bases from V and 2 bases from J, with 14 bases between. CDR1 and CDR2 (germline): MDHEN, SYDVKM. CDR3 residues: CASRPEGPTYEQYV. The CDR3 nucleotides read TGTGCCAGCAGACCAGAGGGCCCCACCTACGAGCAGTACGTC.

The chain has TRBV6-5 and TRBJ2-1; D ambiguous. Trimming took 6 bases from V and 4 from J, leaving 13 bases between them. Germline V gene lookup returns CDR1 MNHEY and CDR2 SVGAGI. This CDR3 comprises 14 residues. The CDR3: CASRPDDTYNEQFF. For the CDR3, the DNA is TGTGCCAGCAGACCCGACGACACGTACAATGAGCAGTTCTTC.

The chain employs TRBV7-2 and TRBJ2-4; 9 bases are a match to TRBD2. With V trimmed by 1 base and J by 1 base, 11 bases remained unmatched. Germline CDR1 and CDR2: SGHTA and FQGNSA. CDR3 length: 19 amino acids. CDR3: CASSLGLRGGFNAKNIQYF. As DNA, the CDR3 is TGTGCCAGCAGCTTAGGGTTGCGGGGGGGCTTCAACGCCAAAAACATTCAGTACTTC. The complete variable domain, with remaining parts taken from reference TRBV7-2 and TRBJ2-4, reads GAGVSQSPSNKVTEKGKDVELRCDPISGHTALYWYRQSLGQGLEFLIYFQGNSAPDKSGLPSDRFSAERTGGSVSTLTIQRTQQEDSAVYLCASSLGLRGGFNAKNIQYFGAGTRLSVL.

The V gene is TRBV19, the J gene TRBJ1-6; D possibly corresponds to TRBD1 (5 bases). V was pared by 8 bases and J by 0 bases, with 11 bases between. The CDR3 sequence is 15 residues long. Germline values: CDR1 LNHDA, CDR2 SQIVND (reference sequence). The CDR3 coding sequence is TGTGCCAGTCAGAAAGGGGTCTCCTATAATTCACCCCTCCACTTT. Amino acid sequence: CASQKGVSYNSPLHF.

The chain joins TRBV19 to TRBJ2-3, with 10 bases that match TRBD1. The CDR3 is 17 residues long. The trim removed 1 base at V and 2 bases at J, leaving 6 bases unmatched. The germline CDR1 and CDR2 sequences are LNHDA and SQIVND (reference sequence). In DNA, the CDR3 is TGTGCCAGTAGTATAGCAACCGGGACAGGGGCCACAGATACGCAGTATTTT. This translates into CASSIATGTGATDTQYF.

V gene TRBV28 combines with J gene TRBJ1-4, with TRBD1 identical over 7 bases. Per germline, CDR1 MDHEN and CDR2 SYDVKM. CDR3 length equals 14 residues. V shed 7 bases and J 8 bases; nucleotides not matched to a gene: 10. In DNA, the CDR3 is TGTGCCAGCATCGGAGGGGGCGGTCTGGAAAAACTGTTTTTT. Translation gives CASIGGGGLEKLFF.

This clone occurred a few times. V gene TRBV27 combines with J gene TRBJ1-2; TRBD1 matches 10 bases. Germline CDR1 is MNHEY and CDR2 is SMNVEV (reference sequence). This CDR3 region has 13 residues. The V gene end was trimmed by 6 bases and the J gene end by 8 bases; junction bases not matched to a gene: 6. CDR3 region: CASSPDRGRGYTF. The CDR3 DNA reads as TGTGCCAGCAGCCCGGACAGGGGGAGAGGCTACACCTTC.

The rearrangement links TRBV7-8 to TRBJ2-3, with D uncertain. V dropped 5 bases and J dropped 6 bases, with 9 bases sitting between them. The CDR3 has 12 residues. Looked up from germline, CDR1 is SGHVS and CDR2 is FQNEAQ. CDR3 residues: CASSPRVDTQYF. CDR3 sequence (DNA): TGTGCCAGCAGCCCCCGCGTCGATACGCAGTATTTT.

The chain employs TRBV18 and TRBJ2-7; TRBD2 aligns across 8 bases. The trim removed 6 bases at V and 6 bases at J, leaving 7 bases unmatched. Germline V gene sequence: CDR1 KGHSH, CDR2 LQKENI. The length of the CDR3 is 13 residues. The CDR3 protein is CASSPDGRGEQYV. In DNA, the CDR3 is TGTGCCAGCTCCCCTGACGGGAGGGGCGAGCAGTACGTC.

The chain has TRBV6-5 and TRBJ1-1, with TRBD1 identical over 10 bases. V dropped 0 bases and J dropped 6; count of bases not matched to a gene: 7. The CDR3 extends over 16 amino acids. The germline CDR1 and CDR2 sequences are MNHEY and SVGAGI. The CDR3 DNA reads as TGTGCCAGCAGTTACTCCCGGACAGGGGGGTTGCCTGAAGCTTTCTTT. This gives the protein CASSYSRTGGLPEAFF.

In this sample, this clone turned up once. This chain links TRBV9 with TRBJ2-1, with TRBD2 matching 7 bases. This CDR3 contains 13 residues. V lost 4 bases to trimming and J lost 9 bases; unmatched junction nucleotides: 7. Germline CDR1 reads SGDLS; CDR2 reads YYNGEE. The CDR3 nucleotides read TGTGCCAGCAGCCCCGGACTAGTTGGTGAGCAGTTCTTC. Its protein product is CASSPGLVGEQFF.

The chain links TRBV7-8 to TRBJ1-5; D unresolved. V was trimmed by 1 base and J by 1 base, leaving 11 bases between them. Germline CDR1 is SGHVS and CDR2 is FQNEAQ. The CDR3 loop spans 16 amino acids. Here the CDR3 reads CASSLEFLQSNQPQHF. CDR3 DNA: TGTGCCAGCAGCTTAGAGTTTCTCCAGAGCAATCAGCCCCAGCATTTT. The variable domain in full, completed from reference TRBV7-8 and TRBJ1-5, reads GAGVSQSPRYKVAKRGQDVALRCDPISGHVSLFWYQQALGQGPEFLTYFQNEAQLDKSGLPSDRFFAERPEGSVSTLKIQRTQQEDSAVYLCASSLEFLQSNQPQHFGDGTRLSIL.

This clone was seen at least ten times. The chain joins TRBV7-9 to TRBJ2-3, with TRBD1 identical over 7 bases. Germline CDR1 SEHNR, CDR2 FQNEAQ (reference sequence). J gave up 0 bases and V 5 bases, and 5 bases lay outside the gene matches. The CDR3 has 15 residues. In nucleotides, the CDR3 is TGTGCCAGCAGCGAGGGGACAGAAAGCACAGATACGCAGTATTTT. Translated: CASSEGTESTDTQYF.

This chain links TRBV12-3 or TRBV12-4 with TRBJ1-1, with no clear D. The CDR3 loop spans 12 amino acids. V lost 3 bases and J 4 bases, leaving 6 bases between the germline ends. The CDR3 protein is CASSFAGTEAFF. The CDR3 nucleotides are TGTGCCAGCAGTTTTGCGGGCACTGAAGCTTTCTTT.

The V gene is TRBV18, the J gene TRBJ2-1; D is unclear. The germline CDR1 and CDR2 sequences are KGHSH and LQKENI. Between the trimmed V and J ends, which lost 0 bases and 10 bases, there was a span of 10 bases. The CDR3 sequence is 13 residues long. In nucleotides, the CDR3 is TGTGCCAGCTCACCACCGACAACGCACGAGCAGTTCTTC. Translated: CASSPPTTHEQFF.

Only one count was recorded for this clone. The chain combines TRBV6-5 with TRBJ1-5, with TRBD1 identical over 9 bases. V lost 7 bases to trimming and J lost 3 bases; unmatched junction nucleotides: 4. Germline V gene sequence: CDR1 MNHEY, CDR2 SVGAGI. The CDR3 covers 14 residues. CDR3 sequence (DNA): TGTGCCAGCATTCGGACAGGGGACAATCAGCCCCAGCATTTT. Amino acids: CASIRTGDNQPQHF.

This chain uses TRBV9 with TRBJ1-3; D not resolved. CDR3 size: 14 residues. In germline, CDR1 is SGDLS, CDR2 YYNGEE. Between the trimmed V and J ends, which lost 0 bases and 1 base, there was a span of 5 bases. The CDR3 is CASSVETSGNTIYF. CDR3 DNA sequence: TGTGCCAGCAGCGTAGAAACTTCTGGAAACACCATATATTTT.

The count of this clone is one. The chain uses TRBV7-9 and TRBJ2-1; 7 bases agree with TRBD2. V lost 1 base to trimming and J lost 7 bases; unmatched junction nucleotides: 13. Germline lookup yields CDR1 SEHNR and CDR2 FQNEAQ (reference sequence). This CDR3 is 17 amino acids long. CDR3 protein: CASSLVPAGEMRNEQFF. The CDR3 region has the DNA TGTGCCAGCAGCTTAGTTCCGGCGGGGGAAATGAGGAATGAGCAGTTCTTC.

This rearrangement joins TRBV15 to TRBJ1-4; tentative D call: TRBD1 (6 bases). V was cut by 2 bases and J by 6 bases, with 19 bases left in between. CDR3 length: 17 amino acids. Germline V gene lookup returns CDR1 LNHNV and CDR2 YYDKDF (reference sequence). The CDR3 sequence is CATSRTSWAGADEKLFF. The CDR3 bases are TGTGCCACCAGCAGAACTTCCTGGGCAGGGGCGGATGAAAAACTGTTTTTT.

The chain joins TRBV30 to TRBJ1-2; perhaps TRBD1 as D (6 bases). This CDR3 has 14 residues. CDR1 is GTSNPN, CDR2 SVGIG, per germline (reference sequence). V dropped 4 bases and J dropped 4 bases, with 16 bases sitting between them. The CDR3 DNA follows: TGTGCCTGGACCCGGAGGGGGGGCGTCTATGGCTACACCTTC. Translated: CAWTRRGGVYGYTF. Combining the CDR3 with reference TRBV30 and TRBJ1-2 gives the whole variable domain SQTIHQWPATLVQPVGSPLSLECTVEGTSNPNLYWYRQAAGRGLQLLFYSVGIGQISSEVPQNLSASRPQDRQFILSSKKLLLSDSGFYLCAWTRRGGVYGYTFGSGTRLTVV.